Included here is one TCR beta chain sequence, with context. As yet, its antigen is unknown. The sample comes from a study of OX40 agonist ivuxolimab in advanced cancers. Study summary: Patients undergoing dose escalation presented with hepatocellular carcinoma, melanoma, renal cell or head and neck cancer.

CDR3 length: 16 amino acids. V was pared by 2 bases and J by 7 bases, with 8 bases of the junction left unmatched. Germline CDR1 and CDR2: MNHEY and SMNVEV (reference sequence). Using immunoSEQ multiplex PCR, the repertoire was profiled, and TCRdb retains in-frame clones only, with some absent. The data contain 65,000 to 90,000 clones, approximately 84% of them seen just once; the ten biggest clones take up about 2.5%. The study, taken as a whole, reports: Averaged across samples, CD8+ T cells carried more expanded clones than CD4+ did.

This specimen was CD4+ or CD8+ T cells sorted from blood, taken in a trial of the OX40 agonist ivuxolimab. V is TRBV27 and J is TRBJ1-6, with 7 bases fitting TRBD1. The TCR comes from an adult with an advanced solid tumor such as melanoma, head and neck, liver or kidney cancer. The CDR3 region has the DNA TGTGCCAGCAGTTTAACGGGACAGCCAGTGAATTCACCCCTCCACTTT. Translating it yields CASSLTGQPVNSPLHF.